The rows below give T cell receptor beta chains drawn from one sample of a study of T cell responses to AZD1222 COVID-19 vaccine. Repertoires were generated with immunoSEQ multiplex PCR, while TCRdb's copy carries only in-frame clones and drops some. Of about 190,000 clones in the sample, approximately 92% were seen once. This material consisted of peripheral blood, taken on day 0 of AZD1222 vaccination. Receptor source: an adult in good health. CDR3s leave out the opening cysteine and the closing phenylalanine or tryptophan.

j_call v_call cdr3_aa
TRBJ2-7 TRBV29-1 SVEGQRGRAGEQY
TRBJ1-5 TRBV7-2 ASSYSVQPQH
TRBJ2-1 TRBV11-2 ASSPVAGGTNEQF
TRBJ2-7 TRBV14 ASSQEGTGFYEQY
TRBJ2-5 TRBV28 ASSLRLQEETQY
TRBJ1-2 TRBV12-3/TRBV12-4 ASSLPGTGLYT
TRBJ2-2 TRBV29-1 SVFPGQNTGELF
TRBJ2-5 TRBV4-2 ASSQPYGVSGFQETQY
TRBJ1-2 TRBV2 ASSGGDGRGYGYT
TRBJ2-7 TRBV5-4 ASSLVPRDYRTYEQY